The 18 T cell receptor beta chains below were found in one sample sequenced in a study of radiotherapy plus CTLA-4 blockade in lung cancer. TCRdb's copy holds only in-frame clones and misses some; the assay was immunoSEQ multiplex PCR. There are over 95,000 clones in the sample; about four fifths occur only once, and roughly 3.1% lies in the top ten. The sample in question was peripheral blood, obtained from a patient treated with radiotherapy plus ipilimumab. These receptors were taken from a human donor with non-small cell lung cancer who had a partial response to radiotherapy plus ipilimumab. Some clones in this sample may be carry-over from other donors' samples.

This clone was seen only a few times. This chain connects TRBV28 to TRBJ1-4; no reliable D call. Trimming cost V 4 bases and J 3 bases, with 12 bases left between them. CDR1 and CDR2 (germline): MDHEN, SYDVKM. This CDR3 has 15 residues. DNA for the CDR3: TGTGCCAGCAGTTATGTGGACTCAGCTAATGAAAAACTGTTTTTT. This gives the protein CASSYVDSANEKLFF.

This clone was counted a single time. The chain joins TRBV15 to TRBJ2-3; a weak D match, TRBD1 (5 bases). From germline, CDR1 is LNHNV and CDR2 YYDKDF (reference sequence). V lost 2 bases to trimming and J lost 1 base, with 7 bases between them. The CDR3 is 14 residues long. The CDR3 here is CATSRPRGTDTQYF. In DNA, the CDR3 is TGTGCCACCAGCAGACCCAGGGGCACAGATACGCAGTATTTT.

This clone was detected once. For the CDR3, the DNA is TGTGCCAGCAGCTGGGGGCGGGAGACAGATACGCAGTATTTT. Protein sequence: CASSWGRETDTQYF. The J gene is TRBJ2-3, the V gene TRBV7-8, with D perhaps matching TRBD2 (7 bases). Germline loops: CDR1 SGHVS, CDR2 FQNEAQ. V was clipped by 4 bases and J by 3 bases, with 11 bases between them. This CDR3 has 14 residues.

The chain is built from TRBV7-8 and TRBJ1-1; 7 bases fit TRBD1. Germline V gene sequence: CDR1 SGHVS, CDR2 FQNEAQ. The CDR3 consists of 14 residues. The V segment lost 5 bases and the J segment 4 bases; nucleotides outside the gene matches: 7. The CDR3 reads CASSTTGYSTEAFF. The CDR3 DNA reads TGTGCCAGCAGCACGACAGGGTACAGCACTGAAGCTTTCTTT.

This chain links TRBV19 with TRBJ1-1; D might be TRBD1 (6 bases). V lost 3 bases, J lost 8 bases, and 16 bases lay in between. This CDR3 comprises 14 residues. Germline loops: CDR1 LNHDA, CDR2 SQIVND (reference sequence). The CDR3 protein is CASSITGPVPEAFF. The CDR3 region has the DNA TGTGCCAGTAGTATTACAGGGCCCGTCCCGGAAGCTTTCTTT.

The table lists this clone with a few counts. The rearrangement uses TRBV4-2 and TRBJ2-2; TRBD1 aligns across 7 bases. V shed 1 base and J 0 bases; nucleotides not matched to a gene: 2. The CDR3 consists of 16 residues. CDR1 LGHNA and CDR2 YNFKEQ come from the germline V gene. CDR3 coding DNA: TGTGCCAGCAGCCAAGGGCAGGGGGCGAACACCGGGGAGCTGTTTTTT. Protein sequence: CASSQGQGANTGELFF.

Written as DNA, the CDR3 is TGTGCCAGCAGCTCACGGTACTACAATCAGCCCCAGCATTTT. Its translation: CASSSRYYNQPQHF. V and J are TRBV7-7 and TRBJ1-5, with D uncertain. Trimming took off 4 bases at V and 3 bases at J, with 10 bases between the two ends. The CDR3 length is 14 residues. The germline V gene has CDR1 SSHAT and CDR2 FNYEAQ (reference sequence).

This chain joins TRBV9 and TRBJ1-4; 7 nucleotides agree with TRBD1. The J segment lost 4 bases and the V segment lost 3 bases, leaving 6 bases of the junction unmatched. CDR1 SGDLS and CDR2 YYNGEE come from the germline V gene. The CDR3 has 15 residues. The DNA of the CDR3 is TGTGCCAGCAGCGCACTGACAGGGATTAATGAAAAACTGTTTTTT. Its translation: CASSALTGINEKLFF.

This clone has a single count. The V and J genes are TRBV11-2 and TRBJ2-5, with 10 bases that match TRBD2. Germline V lookup: CDR1 SGHAT, CDR2 FQNNGV. CDR3 length equals 17 residues. V shed 1 base, J shed 1 base, and the junction held 6 bases outside the gene matches. DNA for the CDR3: TGTGCCAGCAGCTTAGTGGCTAGCGGGAGTCCCCAAGAGACCCAGTACTTC. This gives the protein CASSLVASGSPQETQYF. Looking up the rest from reference TRBV11-2 and TRBJ2-5 gives the full variable domain: EAGVAQSPRYKIIEKRQSVAFWCNPISGHATLYWYQQILGQGPKLLIQFQNNGVVDDSQLPKDRFSAERLKGVDSTLKIQPAKLEDSAVYLCASSLVASGSPQETQYFGPGTRLLVL.

The J gene is TRBJ2-3, the V gene TRBV28; 15 bases match TRBD2. The V and J ends lost 2 bases and 3 bases, in that order; junction bases with no gene match: 12. Germline V gene data show CDR1 as MDHEN and CDR2 as SYDVKM. This CDR3 spans 20 amino acids. This CDR3 is CASSLRHGLAGGPGTDTQYF. The CDR3 DNA follows: TGTGCCAGCAGTTTACGCCACGGACTAGCGGGAGGGCCGGGGACAGATACGCAGTATTTT.

This rearrangement joins TRBV11-3 to TRBJ1-4, with 7 bases that match TRBD1. The V gene end was trimmed by 2 bases and the J gene end by 6 bases; junction bases not matched to a gene: 6. CDR1 and CDR2 from the germline V gene are SGHNT and YENEEA. The CDR3 is made up of 15 amino acids. The DNA for the CDR3 is TGTGCCAGCAGCTTAAGTCCCGGGACAGATGAAAAACTGTTTTTT. Its protein is CASSLSPGTDEKLFF.

The V and J genes are TRBV11-2 and TRBJ2-3; 14 bases map to TRBD2. Germline V gene data show CDR1 as SGHAT and CDR2 as FQNNGV. Trimming removed 5 bases from V and 7 bases from J; junction bases left unmatched: 8. The CDR3 covers 16 residues. The CDR3 DNA sequence: TGTGCCAGCAGCCGACGACTAGCGGGGGGGCTTTATACGCAGTATTTT. Its translation is CASSRRLAGGLYTQYF.

This chain links TRBV5-1 with TRBJ2-3; D might be TRBD2 (5 bases). Deletions cut 0 bases from V and 2 bases from J, with 13 bases between. CDR1 and CDR2 (germline): SGHRS, YFSETQ. CDR3 size: 16 residues. The CDR3 DNA is TGCGCCAGCAGCTTGGGTAGCGCTCCACCCACAGATACGCAGTATTTT. Translating gives CASSLGSAPPTDTQYF.

The J gene is TRBJ2-3, the V gene TRBV7-3; 8 bases are shared with TRBD2. This CDR3 comprises 16 residues. Per germline, CDR1 SGHTA and CDR2 FQGTGA. V shed 3 bases, J shed 3 bases, and the junction held 8 bases outside the gene matches. In DNA, the CDR3 is TGTGCCAGCAGCTTCAAGCGGGAGCAGGGGACAGATACGCAGTATTTT. This gives the protein CASSFKREQGTDTQYF.

The chain carries TRBV4-3 and TRBJ2-5, with D possibly being TRBD1 (6 bases). The end of the DNA fits TRBJ2-7 better, so the J call may be wrong. CDR1 is LGHNA, CDR2 YSLEER, per germline. This CDR3 comprises 13 residues. The CDR3 is CASSQEDRHEQYF. In DNA, the CDR3 is TGCGCCAGCAGCCAAGAAGACAGGCACGAGCAGTACTTC.

In its sample, this clone was seen once. This chain connects TRBV2 to TRBJ2-2, with 9 bases that match TRBD2. The V gene end was trimmed by 4 bases and the J gene end by 5 bases; junction bases not matched to a gene: 8. CDR3 length: 16 residues. The germline CDR1 and CDR2 sequences are SNHLY and FYNNEI. The CDR3, as DNA: TGTGCCAGCAGTGCTAGGACTAGCGTAGGGACCGGGGAGCTGTTTTTT. This sequence encodes CASSARTSVGTGELFF.

J is TRBJ2-3 and V is TRBV10-2; D unclear. Deletions cut 7 bases from V and 2 bases from J, with 10 bases between. The CDR3 totals 13 residues. CDR1 WSHSY and CDR2 SAAADI come from the germline V gene. This CDR3 reads CASIHINTDTQYF. As DNA, the CDR3 is TGCGCCAGCATACACATTAACACAGATACGCAGTATTTT.

The chain employs TRBV4-1 and TRBJ1-3; D uncertain. CDR1 is MGHRA, CDR2 YSYEKL, per germline. The CDR3 is 16 amino acids. V was clipped by 2 bases and J by 0 bases, with 11 bases between them. The CDR3 loop reads CASSQLQRGSGNTIYF. In DNA form, the CDR3 reads TGCGCCAGCAGCCAATTACAGCGGGGCTCTGGAAACACCATATATTTT.